A few counts support the clone carrying this T cell receptor beta chain. No antigen is known for it. This specimen belongs to a study of post-analysis software for immune sequencing data. Germline values: CDR1 LGHDT, CDR2 YNNKEL (reference sequence). This CDR3 contains 12 residues. The ends were cut back, 4 bases at V and 5 bases at J, with 8 bases in the middle. Included in the TCR beta cDNA libraries were unique molecular identifiers. TCRdb redid the calling of the PCR reads with MiXCR, one entry per CDR3 protein. In the table there are about 760,000 distinct CDR3 sequences, 25% to 30% of which are singletons. Study-level points and caveats: Strong co-clustering by F measure linked samples that shared a preparation batch. Controls showed lower frequencies than patients for roughly 5 TRBV segments, and TRBV5-6, TRBV5-1 and TRBV20-1 were among these.

The rearrangement links TRBV3-1 to TRBJ1-2; no firm D call. This receptor was obtained from a girl between 5 and 17 years old with multiple sclerosis. Sequenced input: blood. The CDR3 protein is CASSRTTYGYTF. CDR3 sequence (DNA): TGTGCCAGCAGCCGGACGACTTATGGCTACACCTTC.